Presented here are 3 T cell receptor beta chains from one specimen sequenced in a study of blood T cell repertoires in COVID-19. The table came from immunoSEQ multiplex PCR; TCRdb's copy has only in-frame clones and leaves some out. The sample yields about 320,000 clones, roughly 85% seen once. Sequenced material: peripheral blood. The receptors shown here come from a human donor in a cohort sampled during active COVID-19.

DNA of the CDR3: TGTGCCACTTTAGCGGGGGGTTACGAGCAGTACTTC. As protein: CATLAGGYEQYF. The genes are TRBV10-3 and TRBJ2-7; 10 bases map to TRBD2. The J segment lost 4 bases and the V segment lost 10 bases, leaving 4 bases of the junction unmatched. The CDR3 consists of 12 residues. Germline loops: CDR1 ENHRY, CDR2 SYGVKD.

The V call is TRBV5-4, the J call TRBJ2-3; D possibly corresponds to TRBD1 (6 bases). CDR1 is SGHNT and CDR2 is YYREEE in the germline V gene (reference sequence). The CDR3 extends over 14 amino acids. Trimming removed 5 bases from V and 1 base from J, with 11 bases in between. The CDR3 spells CASSRQARTDTQYF. The CDR3 DNA reads TGTGCCAGCAGTCGACAGGCCCGCACAGATACGCAGTATTTT. The entire variable domain, with the rest obtained from reference TRBV5-4 and TRBJ2-3, is as follows: ETGVTQSPTHLIKTRGQQVTLRCSSQSGHNTVSWYQQALGQGPQFIFQYYREEENGRGNFPPRFSGLQFPNYSSELNVNALELDDSALYLCASSRQARTDTQYFGPGTRLTVL.

The J gene is TRBJ1-5, the V gene TRBV2; D might be TRBD1 (6 bases). The V end lost 7 bases, the J end lost 3 bases, and 16 bases lay between the germline ends. Germline CDR1 is SNHLY and CDR2 is FYNNEI. The CDR3 is 15 amino acids. CDR3 amino acids: CASIKDSGANQPQHF. The CDR3 DNA reads as TGTGCCAGCATTAAGGACAGTGGAGCCAATCAGCCCCAGCATTTT. Drawing the rest from reference TRBV2 and TRBJ1-5, the complete variable domain is EPEVTQTPSHQVTQMGQEVILRCVPISNHLYFYWYRQILGQKVEFLVSFYNNEISEKSEIFDDQFSVERPDGSNFTLKIRSTKLEDSAMYFCASIKDSGANQPQHFGDGTRLSIL.